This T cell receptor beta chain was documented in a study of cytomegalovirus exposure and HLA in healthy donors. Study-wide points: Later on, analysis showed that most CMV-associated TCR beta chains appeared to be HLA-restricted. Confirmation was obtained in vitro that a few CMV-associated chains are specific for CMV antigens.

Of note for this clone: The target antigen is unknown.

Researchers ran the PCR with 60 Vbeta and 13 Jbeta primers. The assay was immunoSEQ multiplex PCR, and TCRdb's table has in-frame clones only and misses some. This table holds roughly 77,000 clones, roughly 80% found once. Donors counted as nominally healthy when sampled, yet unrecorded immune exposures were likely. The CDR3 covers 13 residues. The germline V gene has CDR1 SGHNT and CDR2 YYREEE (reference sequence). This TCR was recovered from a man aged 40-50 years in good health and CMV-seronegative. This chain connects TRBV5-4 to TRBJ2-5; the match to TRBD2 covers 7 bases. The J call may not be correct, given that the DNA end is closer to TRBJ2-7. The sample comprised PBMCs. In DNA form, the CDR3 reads TGTGCCAGCAACCAGCGGGATTCCTACGAGCAGTACTTC. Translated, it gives CASNQRDSYEQYF.